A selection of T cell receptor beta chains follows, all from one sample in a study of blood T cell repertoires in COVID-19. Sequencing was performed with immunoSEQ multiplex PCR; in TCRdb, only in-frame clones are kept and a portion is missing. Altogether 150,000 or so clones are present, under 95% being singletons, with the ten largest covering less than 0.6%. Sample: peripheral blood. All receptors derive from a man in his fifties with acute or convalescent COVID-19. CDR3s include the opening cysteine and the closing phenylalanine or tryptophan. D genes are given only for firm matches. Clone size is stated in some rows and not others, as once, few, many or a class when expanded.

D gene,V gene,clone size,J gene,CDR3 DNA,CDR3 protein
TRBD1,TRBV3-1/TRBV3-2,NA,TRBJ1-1,TGTGCCAGCAGCCACTGGGGACAGCCGAACACTGAAGCTTTCTTT,CASSHWGQPNTEAFF
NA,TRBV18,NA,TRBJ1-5,TGTGCCAGCTCACCTACAGGTACGGGTCAGCCCCAGCATTTT,CASSPTGTGQPQHF
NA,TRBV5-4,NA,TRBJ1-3,TGTGCCAGCAGCTTAGAGGTAAACTCTGGAAACACCATATATTTT,CASSLEVNSGNTIYF
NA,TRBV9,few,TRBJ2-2,TGTGCCAGCAGCGCGACTTTAACCGGGGAGCTGTTTTTT,CASSATLTGELFF
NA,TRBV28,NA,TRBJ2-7,TGTGCCAGCAGTTTGAGTCACCTCTCCTACGAGCAGTACTTC,CASSLSHLSYEQYF
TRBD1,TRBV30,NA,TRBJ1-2,TGTGCCTGGAGTGCAAAATCGGGACAGCCCAATAACTATGGCTACACCTTC,CAWSAKSGQPNNYGYTF
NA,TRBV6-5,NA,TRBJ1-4,TGTGCCAGCAGAAGCGGGGGGGTCCGTGAAAAACTGTTTTTT,CASRSGGVREKLFF
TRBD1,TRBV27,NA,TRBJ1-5,TGTGCCAGCAGTTTGGGCAGGGGGTCTCAGCCCCAGCATTTT,CASSLGRGSQPQHF
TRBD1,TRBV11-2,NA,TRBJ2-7,TGTGCCAGCAGCTTAGCACGACAGGGGGTCCACGAGCAGTACTTC,CASSLARQGVHEQYF
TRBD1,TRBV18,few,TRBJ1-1,TGTGCCAGCTCACCTAGGGGCACAGGGGGCGGCACTGAAGCTTTCTTT,CASSPRGTGGGTEAFF
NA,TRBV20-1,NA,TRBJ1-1,TGCAGTGCTAGAGATCAGGTTGGGGCTTTCTTT,CSARDQVGAFF
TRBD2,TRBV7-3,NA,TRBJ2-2,TGTGCCAGCAGCTACCCCTTCGGGGGGGAGAACACCGGGGAGCTGTTTTTT,CASSYPFGGENTGELFF
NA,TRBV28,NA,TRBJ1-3,TGTGCCAGCATCCCCCTAGGGGGTCTGGGAAACACCATATATTTT,CASIPLGGLGNTIYF
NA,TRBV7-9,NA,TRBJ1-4,TGTGCCAGCAGCGCGGACAGCCTGTGGGAAAAACTGTTTTTT,CASSADSLWEKLFF
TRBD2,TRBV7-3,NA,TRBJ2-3,TGTGCCAGCAGCTCCCTAGCGGGGGATTTGGATACGCAGTATTTT,CASSSLAGDLDTQYF
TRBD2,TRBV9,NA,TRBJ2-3,TGTGCCAGCAGCCGGTGGAGCGGGAGTGCAGATACGCAGTATTTT,CASSRWSGSADTQYF
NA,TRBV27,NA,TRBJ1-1,TGTGCCAGCAGTTTATCGCGGGGGATGAACACTGAAGCTTTCTTT,CASSLSRGMNTEAFF
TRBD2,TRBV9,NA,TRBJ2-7,TGTGCCAGCAGCGTAGCCAGCGGGGGAGCCTCCTACGAGCAGTACTTC,CASSVASGGASYEQYF
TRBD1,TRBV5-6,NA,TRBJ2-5,TGTGCCAGCAGCCTTCAGGGGGCTAGTAGGGAGACCCAGTACTTC,CASSLQGASRETQYF
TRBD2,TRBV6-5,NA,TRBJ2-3,TGTGCCAGCGACCTAGCGGGAGGTCCAGATACGCAGTATTTT,CASDLAGGPDTQYF
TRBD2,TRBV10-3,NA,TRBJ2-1,TGTGCCATCAAATCGGGAGGGGTTGGCTACAATGAGCAGTTCTTC,CAIKSGGVGYNEQFF
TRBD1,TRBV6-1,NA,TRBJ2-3,TGTGCCAGCAGTGAGCAAACAGGGGGCTTGGGAGATACGCAGTATTTT,CASSEQTGGLGDTQYF
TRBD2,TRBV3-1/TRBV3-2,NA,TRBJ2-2,TGTGCCAGCAGCCAGGTGGCGGGGGGGCCTGGGGCCGGGGAGCTGTTTTTT,CASSQVAGGPGAGELFF
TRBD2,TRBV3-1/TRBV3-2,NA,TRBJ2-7,TGTGCCAGCAGCCAAGCCCCCGGCGGGAGGGGCTACGAGCAGTACTTC,CASSQAPGGRGYEQYF
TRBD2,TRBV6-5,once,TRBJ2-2,TGTGCCAGCAGCCGGGACTATCTGAACACCGGGGAGCTGTTTTTT,CASSRDYLNTGELFF
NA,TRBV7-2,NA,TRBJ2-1,TGTGCCAGCAGCTTAAGTCGGGGGTCCTACAATGAGCAGTTCTTC,CASSLSRGSYNEQFF
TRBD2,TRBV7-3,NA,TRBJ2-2,TGTGCCAGCAGCCGGACTAGGAACACCGGGGAGCTGTTTTTT,CASSRTRNTGELFF
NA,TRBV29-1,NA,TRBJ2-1,TGCAGCGTTGTCCTAGAGCGGACTCCCTACAATGAGCAGTTCTTC,CSVVLERTPYNEQFF
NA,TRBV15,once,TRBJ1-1,TGTGCCACCAGCAGTCGAGCGAACACTGAAGCTTTCTTT,CATSSRANTEAFF